This TCR beta chain was retrieved from a study of regulatory and conventional T cells in RAG deficiency. For this clone: The antigen is undetermined.

The CDR3 spans 16 residues. V shed 3 bases, J shed 3 bases, and the junction held 11 bases outside the gene matches. CDR1 is KGHSH and CDR2 is LQKENI in the germline V gene. Study-wide points: Compared with controls, unique Treg TCR beta sequences dropped around 110-fold in Omenn syndrome and CID/AS. Control T-cell subsets had markedly higher Shannon entropy and lower Simpson indices than RAG-deficient patients.

Conventional CD4+ T cells were sorted from blood as CD25-low CD127-high cells. The repertoire was sequenced with immunoSEQ multiplex PCR; TCRdb's copy has only in-frame clones and lacks some. The repertoire holds 45,000 or so clones, with around 90% as singletons. The sample also formed part of further work on regulatory T cells. That report notes: Amplification used 52 TRBV primers and 13 TRBJ primers.

The rearrangement joins TRBV18 to TRBJ2-7, with TRBD1 matching over 7 bases. The clonotype originates from a human donor in good health. Material: CD4+ effector T cells sorted from blood. The CDR3 DNA follows: TGTGCCAGCTCACCGCTAGAAGGAGCAGGGGGCTACGAGCAGTACTTC. Translated: CASSPLEGAGGYEQYF.